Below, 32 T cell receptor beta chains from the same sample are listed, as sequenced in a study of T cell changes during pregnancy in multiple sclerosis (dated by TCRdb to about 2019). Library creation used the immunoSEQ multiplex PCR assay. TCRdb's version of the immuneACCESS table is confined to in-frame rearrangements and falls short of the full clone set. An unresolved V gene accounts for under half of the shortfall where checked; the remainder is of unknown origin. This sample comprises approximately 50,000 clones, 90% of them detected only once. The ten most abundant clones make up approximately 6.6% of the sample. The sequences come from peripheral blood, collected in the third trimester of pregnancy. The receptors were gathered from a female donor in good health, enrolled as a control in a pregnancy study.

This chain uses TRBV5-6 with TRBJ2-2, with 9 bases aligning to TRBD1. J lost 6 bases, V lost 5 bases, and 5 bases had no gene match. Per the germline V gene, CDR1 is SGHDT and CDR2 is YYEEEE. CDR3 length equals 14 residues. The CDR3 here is CASRRQGEAGELFF. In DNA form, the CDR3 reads TGTGCCAGCAGGAGACAGGGGGAAGCCGGGGAGCTGTTTTTT.

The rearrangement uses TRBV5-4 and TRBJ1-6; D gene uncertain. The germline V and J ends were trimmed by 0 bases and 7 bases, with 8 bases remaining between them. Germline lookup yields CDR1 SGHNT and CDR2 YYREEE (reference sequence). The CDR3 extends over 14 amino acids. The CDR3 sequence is CASSLEVQNSPLHF. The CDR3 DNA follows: TGTGCCAGCAGCTTGGAAGTTCAGAATTCACCCCTCCACTTT.

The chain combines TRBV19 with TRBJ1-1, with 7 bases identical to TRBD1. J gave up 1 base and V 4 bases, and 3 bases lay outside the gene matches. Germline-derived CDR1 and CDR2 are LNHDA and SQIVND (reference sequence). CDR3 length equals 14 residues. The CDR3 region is CASSTRQGNTEAFF. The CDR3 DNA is TGTGCCAGTAGTACTCGACAGGGGAACACTGAAGCTTTCTTT.

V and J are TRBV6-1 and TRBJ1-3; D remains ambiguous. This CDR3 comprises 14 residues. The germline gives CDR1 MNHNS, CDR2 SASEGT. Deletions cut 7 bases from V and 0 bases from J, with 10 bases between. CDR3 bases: TGTGCCAGCAATTCGGGTTTCTCTGGAAACACCATATATTTT. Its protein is CASNSGFSGNTIYF.

The CDR3 loop is CATSSRGVVGGYTF. The DNA of the CDR3 is TGTGCCACCAGTAGCAGGGGAGTAGTAGGCGGCTACACCTTC. The V and J genes are TRBV15 and TRBJ1-2, with a tentative D call TRBD1 (6 bases). V was cut by 6 bases and J by 8 bases, with 19 bases left in between. CDR1 is LNHNV, CDR2 YYDKDF, per germline (reference sequence). The CDR3 sequence is 14 residues long.

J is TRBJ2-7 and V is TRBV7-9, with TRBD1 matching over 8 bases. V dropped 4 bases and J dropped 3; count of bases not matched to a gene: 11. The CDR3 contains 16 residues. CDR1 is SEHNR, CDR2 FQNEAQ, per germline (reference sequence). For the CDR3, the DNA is TGTGCCAGCAGCTCGCCGCAGGGGGCCTCGAGCTACGAGCAGTACTTC. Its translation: CASSSPQGASSYEQYF.

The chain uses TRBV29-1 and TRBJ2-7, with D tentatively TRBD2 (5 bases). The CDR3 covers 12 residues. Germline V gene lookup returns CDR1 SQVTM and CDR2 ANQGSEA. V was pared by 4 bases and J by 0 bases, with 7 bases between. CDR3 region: CSVVGSSYEQYF. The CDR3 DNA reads TGCAGCGTTGTGGGGAGCTCCTACGAGCAGTACTTC.

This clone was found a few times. As DNA, the CDR3 is TGCGCCAGCAGCCGCAGAGACATCTACACCTTC. This translates into CASSRRDIYTF. The V and J genes are TRBV4-1 and TRBJ1-2; D unresolved. Germline V gene data show CDR1 as MGHRA and CDR2 as YSYEKL. There are 11 residues in the CDR3. Trimming removed 4 bases from V and 10 bases from J, with 10 bases in between.

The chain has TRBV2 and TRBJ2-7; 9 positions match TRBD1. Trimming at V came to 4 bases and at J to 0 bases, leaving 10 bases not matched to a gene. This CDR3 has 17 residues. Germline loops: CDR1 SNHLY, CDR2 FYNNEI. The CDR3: CASSVPGQGLSSYEQYF. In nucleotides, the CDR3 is TGTGCCAGCAGTGTCCCGGGACAGGGTCTAAGCTCCTACGAGCAGTACTTC. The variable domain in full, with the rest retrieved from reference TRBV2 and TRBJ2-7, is EPEVTQTPSHQVTQMGQEVILRCVPISNHLYFYWYRQILGQKVEFLVSFYNNEISEKSEIFDDQFSVERPDGSNFTLKIRSTKLEDSAMYFCASSVPGQGLSSYEQYFGPGTRLTVT.

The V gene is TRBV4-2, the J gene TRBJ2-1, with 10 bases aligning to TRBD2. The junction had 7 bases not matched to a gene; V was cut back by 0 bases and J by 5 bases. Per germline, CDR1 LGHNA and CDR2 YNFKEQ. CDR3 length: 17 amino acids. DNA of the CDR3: TGTGCCAGCAGCCAAGATACCCCTAGCGGGAGACACAATGAGCAGTTCTTC. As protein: CASSQDTPSGRHNEQFF.

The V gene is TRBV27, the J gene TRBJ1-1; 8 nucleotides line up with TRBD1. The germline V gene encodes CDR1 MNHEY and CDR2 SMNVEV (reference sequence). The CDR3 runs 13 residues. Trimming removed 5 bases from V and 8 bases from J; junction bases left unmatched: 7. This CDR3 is CASSTTGVAEAFF. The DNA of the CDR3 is TGTGCCAGCAGTACGACAGGGGTGGCAGAAGCTTTCTTT.

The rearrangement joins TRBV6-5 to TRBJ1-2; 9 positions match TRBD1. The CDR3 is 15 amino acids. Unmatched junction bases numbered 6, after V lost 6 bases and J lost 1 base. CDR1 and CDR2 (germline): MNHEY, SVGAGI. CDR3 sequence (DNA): TGTGCCAGCAGAATAAAGACAGGGGGTAACTATGGCTACACCTTC. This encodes CASRIKTGGNYGYTF.

CDR3 coding DNA: TGTGCCACAGTTAGGGGGACAGGCTCCTACGAGCAGTACTTC. Translating gives CATVRGTGSYEQYF. This chain uses TRBV7-9 with TRBJ2-7; 8 bases are a match to TRBD1. From germline, CDR1 is SEHNR and CDR2 FQNEAQ (reference sequence). After removal of 10 bases from V and 0 bases from J, the junction contained 8 bases not matched to a gene. This CDR3 has 14 residues.

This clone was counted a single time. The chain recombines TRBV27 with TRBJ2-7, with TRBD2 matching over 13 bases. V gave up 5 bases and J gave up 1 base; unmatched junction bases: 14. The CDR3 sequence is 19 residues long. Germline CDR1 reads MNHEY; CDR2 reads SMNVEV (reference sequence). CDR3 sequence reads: CASSPRTGLAGVSSYEQYF. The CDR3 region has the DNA TGTGCCAGCAGTCCCCGGACAGGACTAGCGGGAGTAAGTTCCTACGAGCAGTACTTC.

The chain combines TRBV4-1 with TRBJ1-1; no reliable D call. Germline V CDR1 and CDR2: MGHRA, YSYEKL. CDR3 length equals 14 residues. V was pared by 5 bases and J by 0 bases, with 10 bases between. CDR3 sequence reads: CASSYRALNTEAFF. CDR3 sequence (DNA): TGCGCCAGCAGCTACAGAGCCCTGAACACTGAAGCTTTCTTT.

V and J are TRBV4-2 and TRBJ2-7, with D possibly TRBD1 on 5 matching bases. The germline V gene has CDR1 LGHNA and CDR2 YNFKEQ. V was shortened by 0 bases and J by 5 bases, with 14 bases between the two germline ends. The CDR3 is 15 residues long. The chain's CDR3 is CASSQDRLSRDEQYF. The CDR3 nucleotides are TGTGCCAGCAGCCAAGATCGGCTGTCCAGGGACGAGCAGTACTTC.

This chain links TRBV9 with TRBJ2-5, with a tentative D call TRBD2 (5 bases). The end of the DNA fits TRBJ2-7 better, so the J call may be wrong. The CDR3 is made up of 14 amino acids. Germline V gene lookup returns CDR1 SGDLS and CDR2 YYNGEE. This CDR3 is CASSVGAGSYEQYF. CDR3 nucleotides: TGTGCCAGCAGCGTGGGAGCCGGGTCCTACGAGCAGTACTTC.

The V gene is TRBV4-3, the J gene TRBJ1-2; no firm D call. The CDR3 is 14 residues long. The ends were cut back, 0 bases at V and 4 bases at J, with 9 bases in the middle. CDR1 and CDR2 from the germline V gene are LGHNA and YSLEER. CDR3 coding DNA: TGCGCCAGCAGCCAAGATATAAAGAGCTATGGCTACACCTTC. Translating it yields CASSQDIKSYGYTF.

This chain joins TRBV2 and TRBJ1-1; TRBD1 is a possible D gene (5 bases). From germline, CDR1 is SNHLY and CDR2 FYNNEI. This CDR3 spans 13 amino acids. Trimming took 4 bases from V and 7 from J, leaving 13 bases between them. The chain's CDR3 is CASSGSRTLEAFF. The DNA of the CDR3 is TGTGCCAGCAGTGGATCTCGGACACTTGAAGCTTTCTTT. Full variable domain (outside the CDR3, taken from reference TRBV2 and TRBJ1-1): EPEVTQTPSHQVTQMGQEVILRCVPISNHLYFYWYRQILGQKVEFLVSFYNNEISEKSEIFDDQFSVERPDGSNFTLKIRSTKLEDSAMYFCASSGSRTLEAFFGQGTRLTVV.

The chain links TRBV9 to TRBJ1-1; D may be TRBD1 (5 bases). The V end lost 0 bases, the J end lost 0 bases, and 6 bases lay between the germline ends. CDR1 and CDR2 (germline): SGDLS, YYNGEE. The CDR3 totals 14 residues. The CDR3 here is CASSVAQVNTEAFF. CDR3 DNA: TGTGCCAGCAGCGTAGCACAGGTGAACACTGAAGCTTTCTTT.

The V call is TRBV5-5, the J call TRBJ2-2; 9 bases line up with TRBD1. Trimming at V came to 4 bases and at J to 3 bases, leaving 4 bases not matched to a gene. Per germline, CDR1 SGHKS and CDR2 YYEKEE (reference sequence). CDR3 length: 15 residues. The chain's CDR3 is CASSPGQGYTGELFF. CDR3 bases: TGTGCCAGCAGCCCGGGACAGGGCTACACCGGGGAGCTGTTTTTT.

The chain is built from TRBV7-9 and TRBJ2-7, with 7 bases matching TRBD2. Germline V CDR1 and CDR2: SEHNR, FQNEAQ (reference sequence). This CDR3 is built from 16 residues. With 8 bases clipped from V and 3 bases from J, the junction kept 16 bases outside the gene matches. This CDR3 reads CASAPRSGDGGYEQYF. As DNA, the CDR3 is TGTGCCAGCGCCCCCCGGAGCGGGGACGGGGGCTACGAGCAGTACTTC.

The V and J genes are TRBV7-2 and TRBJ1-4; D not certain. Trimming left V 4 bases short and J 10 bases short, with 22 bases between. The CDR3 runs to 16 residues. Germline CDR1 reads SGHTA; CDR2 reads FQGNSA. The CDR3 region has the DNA TGTGCCAGCAGCTCCACACGACCATCAACTATTGGAAAACTGTTTTTT. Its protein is CASSSTRPSTIGKLFF.

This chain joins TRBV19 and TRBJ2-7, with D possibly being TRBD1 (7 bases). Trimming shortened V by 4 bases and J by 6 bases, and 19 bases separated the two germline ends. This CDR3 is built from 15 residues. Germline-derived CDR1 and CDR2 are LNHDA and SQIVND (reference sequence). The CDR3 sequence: CASSRIRGAATEQYF. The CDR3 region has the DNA TGTGCCAGTAGTAGAATCAGGGGGGCGGCCACCGAGCAGTACTTC.

The DNA of the CDR3 is TGTGCCTGGAGTCTAGGACAGGGGACTCAGCCCCAGCATTTT. Encoded protein: CAWSLGQGTQPQHF. This chain joins TRBV30 and TRBJ1-5; TRBD1 agrees at 9 bases. CDR1 is GTSNPN, CDR2 SVGIG, per germline (reference sequence). The J segment lost 6 bases and the V segment lost 2 bases, leaving 5 bases of the junction unmatched. The CDR3 contains 14 residues.

CDR3 region: CASSPRDKNTEAFF. Here the CDR3 DNA reads TGTGCCAGCAGCCCCCGGGACAAGAACACTGAAGCTTTCTTT. This chain uses TRBV9 with TRBJ1-1; TRBD1 might be the D (6 bases). The germline V gene encodes CDR1 SGDLS and CDR2 YYNGEE. V gave up 4 bases and J gave up 1 base, with 11 bases separating them. This CDR3 region has 14 residues.

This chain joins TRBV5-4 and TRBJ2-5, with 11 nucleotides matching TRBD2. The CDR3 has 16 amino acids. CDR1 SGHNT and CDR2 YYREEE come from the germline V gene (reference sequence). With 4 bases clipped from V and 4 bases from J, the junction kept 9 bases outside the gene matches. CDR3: CASSPGLAGPLETQYF. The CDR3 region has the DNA TGTGCCAGCAGCCCCGGACTAGCGGGCCCCCTAGAGACCCAGTACTTC.

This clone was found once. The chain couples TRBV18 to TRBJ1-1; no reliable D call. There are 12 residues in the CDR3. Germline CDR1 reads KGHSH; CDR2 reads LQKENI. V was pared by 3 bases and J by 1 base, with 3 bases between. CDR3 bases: TGTGCCAGCTCACCCAAGAACACTGAAGCTTTCTTT. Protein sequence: CASSPKNTEAFF.

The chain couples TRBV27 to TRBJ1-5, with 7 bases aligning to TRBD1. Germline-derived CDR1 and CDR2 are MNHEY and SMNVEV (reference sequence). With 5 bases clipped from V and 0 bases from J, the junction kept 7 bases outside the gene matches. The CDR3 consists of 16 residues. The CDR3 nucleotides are TGTGCCAGCAGTACTAGCGGGACAGCTAGCAATCAGCCCCAGCATTTT. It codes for CASSTSGTASNQPQHF.

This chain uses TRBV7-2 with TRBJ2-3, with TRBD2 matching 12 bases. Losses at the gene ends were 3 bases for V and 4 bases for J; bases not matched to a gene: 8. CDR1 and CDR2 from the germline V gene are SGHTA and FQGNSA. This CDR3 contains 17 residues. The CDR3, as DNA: TGTGCCAGCAGCTTCCAAGCTAGCGGGGGGGTTTCAGATACGCAGTATTTT. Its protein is CASSFQASGGVSDTQYF. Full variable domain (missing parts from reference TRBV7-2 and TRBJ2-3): GAGVSQSPSNKVTEKGKDVELRCDPISGHTALYWYRQSLGQGLEFLIYFQGNSAPDKSGLPSDRFSAERTGGSVSTLTIQRTQQEDSAVYLCASSFQASGGVSDTQYFGPGTRLTVL.

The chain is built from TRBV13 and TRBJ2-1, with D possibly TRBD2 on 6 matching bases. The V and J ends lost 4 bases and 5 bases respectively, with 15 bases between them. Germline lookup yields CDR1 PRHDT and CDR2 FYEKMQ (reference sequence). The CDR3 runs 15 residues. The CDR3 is CASSSPRTTDNEQFF. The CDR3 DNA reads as TGTGCCAGCAGCTCCCCCCGGACTACCGACAATGAGCAGTTCTTC.

CDR3 protein: CASGRERSYEQYF. CDR3 in DNA: TGTGCCAGCGGCAGGGAACGGTCCTACGAGCAGTACTTC. The chain is built from TRBV5-5 and TRBJ2-7; possibly TRBD1 for D (5 bases). CDR3 length: 13 residues. Trimming pared 7 bases from V and 1 base from J, leaving 12 bases between. CDR1 and CDR2 from the germline V gene are SGHKS and YYEKEE (reference sequence).